The rows below give T cell receptor beta chains drawn from one sample of a study of cytomegalovirus exposure and HLA in healthy donors. Assay: immunoSEQ multiplex PCR; the TCRdb copy retains only in-frame clones and omits some. The sample has 100,000 to 150,000 clones; 70% to 85% are singletons. Source material: PBMCs. The receptors come from a boy under 18 in good health and CMV-seronegative. Each CDR3 is given with its conserved first and last residue. The D gene is left open where the match is weak. Clone size is stated in some rows and not others, as once, few, many or a class when expanded.

d_gene,v_gene,j_gene,abundance,CDR3nt,CDR3aa
TRBD1,TRBV6-1,TRBJ1-5,few,TGTGCCAGCAGTGAAGGGACAGGGTACCAGCCCCAGCATTTT,CASSEGTGYQPQHF
.,TRBV4-2,TRBJ2-3,once,TGTGCCAGCAGCCAAGGTCTCACTATACTGACCCAGGCGGGGTGGCACACAGATACGCAGTATTTT,CASSQGLTILTQAGWHTDTQYF
TRBD2,TRBV27,TRBJ2-7,.,TGTGCCAGCAGTACCTCTAGCGGGAGTTGGGTCCACGAGCAGTACTTC,CASSTSSGSWVHEQYF
.,TRBV25-1,TRBJ2-7,.,TGTGCCAGCAGTGACCTTAGCGGCTCCTACGAGCAGTACTTC,CASSDLSGSYEQYF
.,TRBV7-2,TRBJ1-1,.,TGTGCCAGCAGCCTCCATAGGAACACTGAAGCTTTCTTT,CASSLHRNTEAFF
.,TRBV6-1,TRBJ1-2,.,TGTGCCAGCAGTACAGCAAACTATGGCTACACCTTC,CASSTANYGYTF
TRBD1,TRBV27,TRBJ2-6,.,TGTGCCAGCAGTATTATACGACGGGACAGGTACTCTGGGGCCAACGTCCTGACTTTC,CASSIIRRDRYSGANVLTF
TRBD2,TRBV9,TRBJ2-3,.,TGTGCCAGCAGCGTAGCTGCAGGAGCGGGGATGGATACGCAGTATTTT,CASSVAAGAGMDTQYF
TRBD2,TRBV7-9,TRBJ2-7,once,TGTGCCAGCAGACTACTTAGCGGGGTAAGCTACGAGCAGTACTTC,CASRLLSGVSYEQYF
TRBD1,TRBV30,TRBJ1-5,.,TGTGCCTGGAGTACCGGGACAGGGGGCAGTCAGCCCCAGCATTTT,CAWSTGTGGSQPQHF
.,TRBV9,TRBJ2-7,.,TGTGCCAGCAGCGTAGGAGTAGAGGGCTACGAGCAGTACTTC,CASSVGVEGYEQYF